This T cell receptor beta chain was sequenced in a study of T cell repertoires in cytomegalovirus infection. CDR3 length: 13 amino acids. V was pared by 8 bases and J by 4 bases, with 4 bases of the junction left unmatched. Germline values: CDR1 ENHRY, CDR2 SYGVKD. A single record per CDR3 protein comes from TCRdb applying MiXCR to the reads. Seen here are about 340,000 distinct CDR3 sequences, about 27% observed once, and the top ten hold approximately 20%. This clonotype occurred a few times. Its matching antigen is unknown. The source was cultured PBMCs, collected from culture after CMV antigen stimulation. The chain is built from TRBV10-3 and TRBJ1-2, with 10 positions matching TRBD1. The receptor's source is a human donor in good health (CMV status not recorded). Some clones in this sample may be carry-over from other donors' samples. The CDR3 region is CAIEGQGSYGYTF. CDR3 DNA sequence: TGTGCCATCGAGGGACAGGGGTCCTATGGCTACACCTTC.